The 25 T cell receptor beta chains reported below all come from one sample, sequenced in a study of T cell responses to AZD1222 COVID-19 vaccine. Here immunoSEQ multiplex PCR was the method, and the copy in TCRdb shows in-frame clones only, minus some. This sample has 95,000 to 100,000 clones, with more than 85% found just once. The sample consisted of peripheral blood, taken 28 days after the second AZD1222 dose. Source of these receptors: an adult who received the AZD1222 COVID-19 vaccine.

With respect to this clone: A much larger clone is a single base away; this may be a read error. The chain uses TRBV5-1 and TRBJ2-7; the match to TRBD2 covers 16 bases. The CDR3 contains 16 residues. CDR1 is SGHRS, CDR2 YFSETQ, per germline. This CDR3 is CVSSRGTSGRDYEQYF. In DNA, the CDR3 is TGCGTCAGCAGCCGGGGGACTAGCGGGAGGGACTACGAGCAGTACTTC.

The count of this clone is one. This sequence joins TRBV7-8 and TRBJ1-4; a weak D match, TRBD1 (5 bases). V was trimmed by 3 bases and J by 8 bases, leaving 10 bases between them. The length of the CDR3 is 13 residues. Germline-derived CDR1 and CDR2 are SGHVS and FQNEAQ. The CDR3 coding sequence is TGTGCCAGCAGCTTTCTGGGGGGGGAAAAACTGTTTTTT. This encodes CASSFLGGEKLFF.

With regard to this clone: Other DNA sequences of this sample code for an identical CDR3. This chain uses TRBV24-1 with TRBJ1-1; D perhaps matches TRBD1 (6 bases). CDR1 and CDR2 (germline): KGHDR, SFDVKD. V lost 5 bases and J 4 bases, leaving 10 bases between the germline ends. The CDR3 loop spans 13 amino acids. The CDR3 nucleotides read TGTGCCACCAGTGGAACAGGGTCCACTGAAGCTTTCTTT. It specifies CATSGTGSTEAFF.

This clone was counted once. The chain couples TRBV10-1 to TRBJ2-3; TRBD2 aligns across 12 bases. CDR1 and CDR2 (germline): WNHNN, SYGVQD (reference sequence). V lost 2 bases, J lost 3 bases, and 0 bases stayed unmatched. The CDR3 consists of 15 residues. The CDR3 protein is CASSEGLAGTDTQYF. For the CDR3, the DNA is TGCGCCAGCAGTGAGGGACTAGCGGGAACAGATACGCAGTATTTT.

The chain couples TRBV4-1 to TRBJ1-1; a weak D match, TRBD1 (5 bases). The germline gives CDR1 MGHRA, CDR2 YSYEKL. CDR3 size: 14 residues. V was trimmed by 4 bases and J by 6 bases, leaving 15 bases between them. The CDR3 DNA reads TGCGCCAGCAGCCTTTTTAGAGGGGCGGCTGAAGCTTTCTTT. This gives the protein CASSLFRGAAEAFF.

CDR3 sequence reads: CASSYSQGSTDTQYF. The CDR3 DNA is TGTGCCAGCAGTTACTCGCAGGGGAGCACAGATACGCAGTATTTT. V usage is TRBV6-5 and J usage is TRBJ2-3; the D gene is possibly TRBD1 (6 bases). V shed 0 bases and J shed 0 bases, with 7 bases lying between them. Germline V lookup: CDR1 MNHEY, CDR2 SVGAGI. The CDR3 extends over 15 amino acids.

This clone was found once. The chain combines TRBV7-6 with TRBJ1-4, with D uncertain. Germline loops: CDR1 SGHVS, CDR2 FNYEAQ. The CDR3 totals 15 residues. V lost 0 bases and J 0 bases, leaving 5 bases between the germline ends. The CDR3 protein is CASSLAPATNEKLFF. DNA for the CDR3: TGTGCCAGCAGCTTAGCACCCGCAACTAATGAAAAACTGTTTTTT.

This CDR3 reads CASSKGGCPGQQYF. CDR3 DNA: TGTGCCAGCAGCAAAGGGGGCTGTCCGGGGCAGCAGTACTTC. The rearrangement uses TRBV21-1 and TRBJ2-7. TRBV21-1 is a pseudogene. The CDR3 runs to 14 residues.

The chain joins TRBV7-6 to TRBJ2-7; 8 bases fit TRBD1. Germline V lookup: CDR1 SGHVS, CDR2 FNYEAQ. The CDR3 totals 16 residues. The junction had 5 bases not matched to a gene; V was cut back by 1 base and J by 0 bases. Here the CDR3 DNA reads TGTGCCAGCAGCTTAGTCGGGACAGGAAGCTCCTACGAGCAGTACTTC. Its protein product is CASSLVGTGSSYEQYF.

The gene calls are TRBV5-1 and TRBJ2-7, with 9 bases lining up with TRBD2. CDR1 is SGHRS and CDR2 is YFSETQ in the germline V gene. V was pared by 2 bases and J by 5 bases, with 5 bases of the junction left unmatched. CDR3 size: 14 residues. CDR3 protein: CASSFSGSQHEQYF. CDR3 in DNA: TGCGCCAGCAGCTTTAGCGGGAGTCAACACGAGCAGTACTTC.

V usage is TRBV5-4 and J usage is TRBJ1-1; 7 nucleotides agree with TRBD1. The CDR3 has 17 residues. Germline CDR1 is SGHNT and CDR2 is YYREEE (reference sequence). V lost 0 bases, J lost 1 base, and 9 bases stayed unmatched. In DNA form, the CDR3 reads TGTGCCAGCAGCTTGGGACAGCATCCAGGGGGGAACACTGAAGCTTTCTTT. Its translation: CASSLGQHPGGNTEAFF.

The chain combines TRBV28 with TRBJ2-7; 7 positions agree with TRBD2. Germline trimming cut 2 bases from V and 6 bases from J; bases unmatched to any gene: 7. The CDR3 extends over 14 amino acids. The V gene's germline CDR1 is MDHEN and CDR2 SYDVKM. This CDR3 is CASSLRDPGGEQYF. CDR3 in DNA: TGTGCCAGCAGTTTACGGGACCCGGGAGGCGAGCAGTACTTC.

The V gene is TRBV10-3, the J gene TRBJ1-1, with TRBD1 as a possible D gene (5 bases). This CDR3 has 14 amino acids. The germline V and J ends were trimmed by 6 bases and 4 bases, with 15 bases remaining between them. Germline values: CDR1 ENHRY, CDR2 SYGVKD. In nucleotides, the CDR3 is TGTGCCATCAGCCCCCGCGAGGGGCCCACTGAAGCTTTCTTT. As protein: CAISPREGPTEAFF.

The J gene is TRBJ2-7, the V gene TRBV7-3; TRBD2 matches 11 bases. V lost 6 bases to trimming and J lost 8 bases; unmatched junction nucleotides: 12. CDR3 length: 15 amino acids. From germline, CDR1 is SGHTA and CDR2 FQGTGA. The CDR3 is CASSQRGTSGFKQYF. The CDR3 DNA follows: TGTGCCAGCAGTCAGCGGGGGACTAGCGGATTCAAGCAGTACTTC.

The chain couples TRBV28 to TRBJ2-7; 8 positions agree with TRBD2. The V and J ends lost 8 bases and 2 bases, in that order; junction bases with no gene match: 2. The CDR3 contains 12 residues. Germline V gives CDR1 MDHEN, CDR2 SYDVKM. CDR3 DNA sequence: TGTGCCAGCCAGCGGGAGACCTACGAGCAGTACTTC. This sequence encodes CASQRETYEQYF.

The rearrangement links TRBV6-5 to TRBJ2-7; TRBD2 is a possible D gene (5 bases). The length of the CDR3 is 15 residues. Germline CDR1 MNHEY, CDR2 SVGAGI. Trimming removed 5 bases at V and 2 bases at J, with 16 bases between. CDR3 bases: TGTGCCAGCAGTACCGACCGGGGTGTCACCTACGAGCAGTACTTC. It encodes CASSTDRGVTYEQYF.

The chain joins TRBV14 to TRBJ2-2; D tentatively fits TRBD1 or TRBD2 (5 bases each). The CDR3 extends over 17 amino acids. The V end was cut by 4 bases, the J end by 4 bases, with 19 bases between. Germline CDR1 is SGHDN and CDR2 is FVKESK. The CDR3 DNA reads TGTGCCAGCAGCCGACCTCCCACAGGAGGACCCACCGGGGAGCTGTTTTTT. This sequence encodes CASSRPPTGGPTGELFF.

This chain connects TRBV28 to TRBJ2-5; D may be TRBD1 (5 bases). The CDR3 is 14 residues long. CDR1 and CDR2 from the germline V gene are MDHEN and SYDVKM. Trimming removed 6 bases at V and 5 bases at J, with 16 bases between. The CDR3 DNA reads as TGTGCCAGCAGCACCGCACAGGTGGGGGAGACCCAGTACTTC. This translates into CASSTAQVGETQYF.

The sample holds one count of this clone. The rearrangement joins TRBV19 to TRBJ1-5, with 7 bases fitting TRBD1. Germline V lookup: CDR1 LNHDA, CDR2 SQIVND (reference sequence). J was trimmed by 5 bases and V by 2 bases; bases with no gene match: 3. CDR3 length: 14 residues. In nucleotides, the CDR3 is TGTGCCAGTAGTATACAGGGGGTTGATCAGCCCCAGCATTTT. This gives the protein CASSIQGVDQPQHF.

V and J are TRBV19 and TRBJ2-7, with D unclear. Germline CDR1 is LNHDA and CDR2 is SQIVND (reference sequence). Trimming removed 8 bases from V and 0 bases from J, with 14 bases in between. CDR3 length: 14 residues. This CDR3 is CASSRTTSSYEQYF. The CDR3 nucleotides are TGTGCCAGTTCCAGGACCACGAGCTCCTACGAGCAGTACTTC. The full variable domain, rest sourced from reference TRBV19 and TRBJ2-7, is DGGITQSPKYLFRKEGQNVTLSCEQNLNHDAMYWYRQDPGQGLRLIYYSQIVNDFQKGDIAEGYSVSREKKESFPLTVTSAQKNPTAFYLCASSRTTSSYEQYFGPGTRLTVT.

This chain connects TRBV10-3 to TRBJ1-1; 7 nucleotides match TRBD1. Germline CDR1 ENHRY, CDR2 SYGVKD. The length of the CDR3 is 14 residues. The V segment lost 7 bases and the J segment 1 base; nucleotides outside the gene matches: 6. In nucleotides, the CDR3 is TGTGCCATCACCTCGGGACAGACGAACACTGAAGCTTTCTTT. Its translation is CAITSGQTNTEAFF.

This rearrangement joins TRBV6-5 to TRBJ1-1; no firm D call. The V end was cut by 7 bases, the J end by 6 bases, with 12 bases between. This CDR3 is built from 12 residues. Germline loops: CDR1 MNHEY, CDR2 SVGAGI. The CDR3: CASTSFAAEAFF. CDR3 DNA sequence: TGTGCCAGCACCTCTTTCGCGGCTGAAGCTTTCTTT.

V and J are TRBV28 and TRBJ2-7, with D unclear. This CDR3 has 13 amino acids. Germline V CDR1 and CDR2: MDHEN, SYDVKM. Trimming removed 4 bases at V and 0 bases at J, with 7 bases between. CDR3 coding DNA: TGTGCCAGCAGTTACTACGGCTCCTACGAGCAGTACTTC. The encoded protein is CASSYYGSYEQYF. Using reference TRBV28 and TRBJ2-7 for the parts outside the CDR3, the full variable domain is DVKVTQSSRYLVKRTGEKVFLECVQDMDHENMFWYRQDPGLGLRLIYFSYDVKMKEKGDIPEGYSVSREKKERFSLILESASTNQTSMYLCASSYYGSYEQYFGPGTRLTVT.

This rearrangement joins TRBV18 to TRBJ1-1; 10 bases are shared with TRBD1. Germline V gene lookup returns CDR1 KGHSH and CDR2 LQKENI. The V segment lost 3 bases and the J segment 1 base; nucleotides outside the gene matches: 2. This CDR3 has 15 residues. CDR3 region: CASSPRDRGNTEAFF. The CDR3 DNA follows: TGTGCCAGCTCACCTCGGGACAGGGGGAACACTGAAGCTTTCTTT.

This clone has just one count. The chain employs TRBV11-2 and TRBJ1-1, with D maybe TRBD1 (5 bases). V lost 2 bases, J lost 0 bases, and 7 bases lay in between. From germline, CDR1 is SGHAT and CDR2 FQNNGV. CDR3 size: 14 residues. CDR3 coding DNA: TGTGCCAGCAGCTTACTAGGGGTGAACACTGAAGCTTTCTTT. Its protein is CASSLLGVNTEAFF.